This T cell receptor (beta chain) was sequenced in a study of cytomegalovirus exposure and HLA in healthy donors. The PCR used 60 Vbeta and 13 Jbeta primers. Produced via immunoSEQ multiplex PCR; TCRdb's table is partial and in-frame only. The table records about 140,000 clones, 70% to 90% of them present only once. There are 14 residues in the CDR3. V lost 5 bases to trimming and J lost 5 bases, with 15 bases between them. Germline CDR1 and CDR2: SGHTA and FQGNSA. A note on this clone: Its antigen remains unidentified. This sample includes further DNA sequences coding for the same CDR3.

Notes on the study in general: Within the data, a cluster of highly shared sequence variants was likely a sequencing artifact. Later, TCR association rates were found to vary by HLA locus, highest for DRB1 and lowest for HLA-C. For most TCR beta V segments, an earlier analysis put the productive rate at about 87% or about 30% of the time. From TCR beta sequences, most subjects' HLA-A and HLA-B alleles were reportedly predicted accurately.

The chain combines TRBV7-2 with TRBJ1-1; a possible D gene is TRBD1 (5 bases). This TCR was recovered from a woman between 40 and 55 years old in good health and CMV-seronegative. Sequencing used PBMCs. The CDR3 sequence: CASSPSRQYTEAFF. The CDR3 coding sequence is TGTGCCAGCAGCCCTTCTCGACAGTATACTGAAGCTTTCTTT.